These 18 T cell receptor beta chains were all obtained from the same sample, sequenced in a study of blood T cell repertoires in COVID-19. The method was immunoSEQ multiplex PCR; TCRdb's version includes in-frame clones alone and lacks a portion of them. This table has 150,000 to 200,000 clones, about 81% appearing once. Material: peripheral blood. All receptors come from a woman between 70 and 85 years old with acute or convalescent COVID-19.

For this clone: The same CDR3 can be traced to other DNA sequences in this sample. The chain has TRBV9 and TRBJ2-3; TRBD1 agrees at 7 bases. Germline-derived CDR1 and CDR2 are SGDLS and YYNGEE. V dropped 2 bases and J dropped 3; count of bases not matched to a gene: 6. The CDR3 is made up of 15 amino acids. CDR3 in DNA: TGTGCCAGCAGCGTTGTAGGGGGCGGGACAGATACGCAGTATTTT. Its translation: CASSVVGGGTDTQYF. Full variable domain (rest looked up from reference TRBV9 and TRBJ2-3): DSGVTQTPKHLITATGQRVTLRCSPRSGDLSVYWYQQSLDQGLQFLIQYYNGEERAKGNILERFSAQQFPDLHSELNLSSLELGDSALYFCASSVVGGGTDTQYFGPGTRLTVL.

The chain couples TRBV18 to TRBJ2-7, with 10 bases matching TRBD1. Per the germline V gene, CDR1 is KGHSH and CDR2 is LQKENI. CDR3 length: 15 amino acids. V trimming: 3 bases; J trimming: 3 bases; junction bases outside the gene matches: 5. Here the CDR3 reads CASSPRQGAVYEQYF. The CDR3 coding sequence is TGTGCCAGCTCACCGCGACAGGGGGCCGTCTACGAGCAGTACTTC.

The table lists this clone with a count of one. The chain is built from TRBV5-1 and TRBJ1-6, with 8 bases fitting TRBD1. CDR1 is SGHRS and CDR2 is YFSETQ in the germline V gene. Trimming cost V 5 bases and J 10 bases; bases outside gene matches: 8. The CDR3 is made up of 14 amino acids. CDR3 coding DNA: TGCGCCAGCAGTAGGGACAGGTCAGGGTCACCCCTCCACTTT. Its protein product is CASSRDRSGSPLHF.

This clone was observed once. The chain combines TRBV6-2 or TRBV6-3 with TRBJ2-1; 8 bases map to TRBD2. This CDR3 region has 18 residues. Trimming cost V 2 bases and J 2 bases; bases outside gene matches: 11. Germline assignment: CDR1 MNHEY and CDR2 SVGEGT. The CDR3 region is CASSYLYGSGVPYNEQFF. CDR3 DNA: TGTGCCAGCAGTTACCTCTATGGTAGCGGGGTCCCCTACAATGAGCAGTTCTTC.

The rearrangement links TRBV10-3 to TRBJ1-2; D is perhaps TRBD1 (5 bases). The germline V and J ends were trimmed by 2 bases and 4 bases, with 11 bases remaining between them. This CDR3 comprises 14 residues. Per germline, CDR1 ENHRY and CDR2 SYGVKD. The CDR3 spells CAISEGQGTYGYTF. The CDR3 nucleotides read TGTGCCATCAGTGAGGGGCAGGGAACCTATGGCTACACCTTC.

The rearrangement links TRBV27 to TRBJ1-2; no reliable D call. The CDR3 sequence is 13 residues long. V was cut by 6 bases and J by 6 bases, with 14 bases left in between. Per germline, CDR1 MNHEY and CDR2 SMNVEV (reference sequence). CDR3 DNA: TGTGCCAGCAGCAAATCCCGGGAGCATGGCTACACCTTC. This gives the protein CASSKSREHGYTF.

The J gene is TRBJ1-2, the V gene TRBV7-9; unclear D gene. This CDR3 comprises 12 residues. V shed 5 bases and J shed 1 base, with 5 bases lying between them. Germline lookup yields CDR1 SEHNR and CDR2 FQNEAQ (reference sequence). The CDR3 region is CASSGSNYGYTF. CDR3 sequence (DNA): TGTGCCAGCAGCGGGAGTAACTATGGCTACACCTTC. Full variable domain (remainder filled in from reference TRBV7-9 and TRBJ1-2): DTGVSQNPRHKITKRGQNVTFRCDPISEHNRLYWYRQTLGQGPEFLTYFQNEAQLEKSRLLSDRFSAERPKGSFSTLEIQRTEQGDSAMYLCASSGSNYGYTFGSGTRLTVV.

Points on this clone: At the DNA level, this CDR3 is encoded by other sequences in the same sample as well. The chain couples TRBV5-1 to TRBJ2-5, with D possibly TRBD1 on 5 matching bases. Looked up from germline, CDR1 is SGHRS and CDR2 is YFSETQ. V shed 0 bases and J shed 2 bases, with 5 bases lying between them. The CDR3 sequence is 13 residues long. The CDR3 loop reads CASSLGQQETQYF. The CDR3 bases are TGCGCCAGCAGCTTGGGACAGCAAGAGACCCAGTACTTC.

This chain uses TRBV27 with TRBJ2-1, with 11 bases matching TRBD2. Germline lookup yields CDR1 MNHEY and CDR2 SMNVEV (reference sequence). V dropped 4 bases and J dropped 6; count of bases not matched to a gene: 5. The CDR3 has 15 residues. This CDR3 reads CASSSGTSGLNEQFF. CDR3 coding DNA: TGTGCCAGCAGTTCCGGGACTAGCGGACTCAATGAGCAGTTCTTC.

The chain uses TRBV9 and TRBJ1-2; 8 positions agree with TRBD1. Germline V gene lookup returns CDR1 SGDLS and CDR2 YYNGEE. With V trimmed by 0 bases and J by 3 bases, 4 bases remained unmatched. The CDR3 has 15 amino acids. CDR3 sequence reads: CASSVDGTGYYGYTF. CDR3 nucleotides: TGTGCCAGCAGCGTAGACGGGACAGGATACTATGGCTACACCTTC.

V is TRBV7-2 and J is TRBJ2-1; 7 positions agree with TRBD2. Trimming removed 5 bases from V and 8 bases from J; junction bases left unmatched: 12. This CDR3 contains 15 residues. In germline, CDR1 is SGHTA, CDR2 FQGNSA. The CDR3 region has the DNA TGTGCCAGCAGCCCCATGAGCGGGATCAGGGATGAGCAGTTCTTC. This codes for CASSPMSGIRDEQFF.

The CDR3 DNA reads as TGTGCCAGCAGCTCCGGACAGGCTAATGAAAAACTGTTTTTT. Translating it yields CASSSGQANEKLFF. This chain uses TRBV5-4 with TRBJ1-4; 7 bases line up with TRBD1. The trim removed 3 bases at V and 3 bases at J, leaving 2 bases unmatched. Per germline, CDR1 SGHNT and CDR2 YYREEE (reference sequence). This CDR3 is 14 amino acids long.

The chain uses TRBV5-1 and TRBJ1-2; a possible D gene is TRBD1 (6 bases). This CDR3 comprises 16 residues. Germline lookup yields CDR1 SGHRS and CDR2 YFSETQ. Trimming cost V 4 bases and J 3 bases, with 19 bases left between them. Here the CDR3 DNA reads TGCGCCAGCAGCCGATTAGGGGGGGCGTCTCACTATGGCTACACCTTC. Encoded protein: CASSRLGGASHYGYTF.

A few counts support this clone. The V and J genes are TRBV28 and TRBJ1-1, with 7 bases that match TRBD1. Losses at the gene ends were 6 bases for V and 1 base for J; bases not matched to a gene: 8. The CDR3 sequence is 15 residues long. The germline CDR1 and CDR2 sequences are MDHEN and SYDVKM. The DNA of the CDR3 is TGTGCCAGCAGGTACCCGGACAGGCAGAACACTGAAGCTTTCTTT. It translates to CASRYPDRQNTEAFF.

This chain uses TRBV28 with TRBJ1-6; 9 positions match TRBD1. The length of the CDR3 is 16 residues. Germline assignment: CDR1 MDHEN and CDR2 SYDVKM. Germline trimming cut 8 bases from V and 0 bases from J; bases unmatched to any gene: 5. The CDR3 DNA sequence: TGTGCCAGCGTGACAGGGGGACGCTCCTATAATTCACCCCTCCACTTT. Its translation is CASVTGGRSYNSPLHF.

The rearrangement joins TRBV28 to TRBJ2-1; 8 bases line up with TRBD1. Germline CDR1 and CDR2: MDHEN and SYDVKM. V was pared by 7 bases and J by 4 bases, with 6 bases of the junction left unmatched. The CDR3 is 14 amino acids. The CDR3 nucleotides read TGTGCCAGCACCGTTGACAGGGGTTACAATGAGCAGTTCTTC. As protein: CASTVDRGYNEQFF.

The rearrangement joins TRBV21-1 to TRBJ2-2; the DNA was not compared with TRBD2, the D call given in the table. TRBV21-1 is tagged as a pseudogene. The CDR3 is 16 residues long. For the CDR3, the DNA is TGTGCCAGCAGCAAAGTTGATAGCGGGAACACCGGGGAGCTGTTTTTT. It yields the protein CASSKVDSGNTGELFF.

V and J are TRBV4-2 and TRBJ2-2; no reliable D call. The CDR3 has 15 amino acids. Germline values: CDR1 LGHNA, CDR2 YNFKEQ. The V and J ends lost 0 bases and 8 bases respectively, with 13 bases between them. The CDR3 DNA reads TGTGCCAGCAGCCAAGAAACAGACCCATGGGGGGAGCTGTTTTTT. It specifies CASSQETDPWGELFF.